This paragraph covers one T cell receptor (beta chain) sequence. J gave up 2 bases and V 7 bases, and 6 bases lay outside the gene matches. The CDR3 is 14 residues long. CDR1 and CDR2 from the germline V gene are MDHEN and SYDVKM. This entry is derived from a study of blood T cell repertoires in COVID-19. TCRdb's copy holds only in-frame clones and misses some; the assay was immunoSEQ multiplex PCR. The table includes 300,000 to 350,000 clones, around 87% detected once. Specimen: peripheral blood. This TCR came from a woman aged 35 to 49 with COVID-19, enrolled during active disease. The chain joins TRBV28 to TRBJ2-7; TRBD2 agrees at 9 bases. The CDR3 DNA is TGTGCCAGCACGCGTAGCGGGGGAACCTACGAGCAGTACTTC. Protein: CASTRSGGTYEQYF.